These 8 T cell receptor beta chains were all obtained from the same sample, sequenced in a study of blood T cell repertoires in COVID-19. Profiling relied on immunoSEQ multiplex PCR, and the TCRdb table lists in-frame clones only, not all of them. The sample holds roughly 150,000 clones; around four fifths are singletons and the top ten take roughly 7%. The sequencing input was PBMCs or T cells enriched from blood (not recorded which). These TCRs come from a man aged 50-60 years who had recovered from COVID-19.

The chain recombines TRBV27 with TRBJ1-6, with D perhaps TRBD1 (6 bases). Trimming left V 3 bases short and J 7 bases short, with 10 bases between. The CDR3 spans 14 residues. Looked up from germline, CDR1 is MNHEY and CDR2 is SMNVEV (reference sequence). The CDR3 loop is CASSFPQGNSPLHF. In DNA form, the CDR3 reads TGTGCCAGCAGTTTTCCACAGGGAAATTCACCCCTCCACTTT.

This chain joins TRBV2 and TRBJ1-6, with 9 positions matching TRBD1. Losses at the gene ends were 5 bases for V and 11 bases for J; bases not matched to a gene: 7. CDR3 size: 14 residues. From germline, CDR1 is SNHLY and CDR2 FYNNEI. CDR3 region: CASSTGGVRPPLHF. The CDR3 coding sequence is TGTGCCAGCAGTACAGGGGGCGTACGCCCACCCCTCCACTTT.

The chain couples TRBV29-1 to TRBJ2-6, with 9 bases matching TRBD1. The CDR3 contains 15 residues. Germline V lookup: CDR1 SQVTM, CDR2 ANQGSEA. V gave up 6 bases and J gave up 4 bases; unmatched junction bases: 7. The CDR3: CSVPSQGAGANVLTF. The CDR3 bases are TGCAGCGTCCCCTCACAGGGGGCCGGGGCCAACGTCCTGACTTTC. The full variable domain, its missing parts supplied by reference TRBV29-1 and TRBJ2-6, is SAVISQKPSRDICQRGTSLTIQCQVDSQVTMMFWYRQQPGQSLTLIATANQGSEATYESGFVIDKFPISRPNLTFSTLTVSNMSPEDSSIYLCSVPSQGAGANVLTFGAGSRLTVL.

The chain has TRBV6-2 or TRBV6-3 and TRBJ2-5; D not resolved. CDR1 is MNHEY and CDR2 is SVGEGT in the germline V gene. V lost 6 bases and J 3 bases, leaving 8 bases between the germline ends. The CDR3 consists of 12 residues. The CDR3 spells CASSPAEETQYF. In DNA form, the CDR3 reads TGTGCCAGCAGCCCCGCGGAAGAGACCCAGTACTTC.

J is TRBJ1-2 and V is TRBV7-9; D may be TRBD1 (5 bases). This CDR3 spans 12 amino acids. Germline CDR1 and CDR2: SEHNR and FQNEAQ (reference sequence). The CDR3 DNA reads TGTGCATCGGGGAGGGGAAACTATGGCTACACCTTC. Protein: CASGRGNYGYTF.

To note about this clone: The same CDR3 is also encoded by other DNA sequences in this sample. The chain carries TRBV5-1 and TRBJ2-7; D is perhaps TRBD1 (6 bases). Trimming left V 3 bases short and J 4 bases short, with 8 bases between. CDR1 is SGHRS, CDR2 YFSETQ, per germline. This CDR3 region has 12 residues. The CDR3 sequence: CASSSQGYEQYF. As DNA, the CDR3 is TGCGCCAGCAGCTCGCAGGGGTACGAGCAGTACTTC.

This chain joins TRBV18 and TRBJ2-7; 8 nucleotides agree with TRBD1. Germline CDR1 and CDR2: KGHSH and LQKENI. V lost 5 bases and J lost 2; bases outside the gene matches: 2. The CDR3 extends over 13 amino acids. The CDR3 DNA reads TGTGCCAGCTCATCACAGGGGGCCTACGAGCAGTACTTC. Residues: CASSSQGAYEQYF.

V is TRBV19 and J is TRBJ1-4; no definite D call. V was trimmed by 3 bases and J by 8 bases, leaving 13 bases between them. CDR1 and CDR2 (germline): LNHDA, SQIVND (reference sequence). The CDR3 is made up of 14 amino acids. The DNA of the CDR3 is TGTGCCAGTAGTATGCGGGATGGGTACGAAAAACTGTTTTTT. Translation gives CASSMRDGYEKLFF.